The T cell receptor beta chain under discussion was sequenced for a study of blood T cells in healthy people across ages. Findings and caveats of the study: Considered underestimates were the diversity estimates obtained from one million T cells.

Primers used in a second PCR of about 7 to 12 cycles were a sample-barcoded 5' primer and a J-beta primer mix. TCRdb used MiXCR to reprocess the 5' RACE reads, holding one entry per CDR3 protein. The table lists approximately 790,000 distinct CDR3 sequences, approximately 65% of them singletons, with 25% to 35% in the top ten. Turning to this clonotype: The antigen is undetermined.

V gave up 2 bases and J gave up 5 bases; unmatched junction bases: 10. Germline CDR1 is SGHDT and CDR2 is YYEEEE. The CDR3 is 16 amino acids. Specimen: blood. The rearrangement joins TRBV5-6 to TRBJ2-5, with TRBD2 matching 9 bases. The TCR originated in a man under 40 in good health. The CDR3 DNA sequence: TGTGCCAGCAGCTTATGGTCGAGCGGGGGGTCTGAGACCCAGTACTTC. Protein sequence: CASSLWSSGGSETQYF. Filled out from reference TRBV5-6 and TRBJ2-5, the complete variable domain reads DAGVTQSPTHLIKTRGQQVTLRCSPKSGHDTVSWYQQALGQGPQFIFQYYEEEERQRGNFPDRFSGHQFPNYSSELNVNALLLGDSALYLCASSLWSSGGSETQYFGPGTRLLVL.